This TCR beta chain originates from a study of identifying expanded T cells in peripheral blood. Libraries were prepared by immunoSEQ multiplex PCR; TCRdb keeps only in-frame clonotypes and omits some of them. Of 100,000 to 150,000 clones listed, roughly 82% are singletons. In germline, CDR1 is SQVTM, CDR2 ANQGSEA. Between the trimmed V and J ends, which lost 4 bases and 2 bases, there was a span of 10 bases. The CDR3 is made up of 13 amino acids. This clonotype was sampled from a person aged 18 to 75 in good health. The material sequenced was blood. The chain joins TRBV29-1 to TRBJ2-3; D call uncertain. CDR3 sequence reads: CSVGRPLTDTQYF. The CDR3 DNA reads TGCAGCGTTGGAAGGCCACTCACAGATACGCAGTATTTT.